This T cell receptor (beta chain) comes out of a study of T cells in Graves' hyperthyroidism and ophthalmopathy. Overall study: It was at initial diagnosis, before any treatment, that peripheral blood was collected.

At least ten counts were recorded for this clonotype. Its antigen is unidentified. Study results and caveats: Through a model of 13 V-J features, ophthalmopathy was separated from stable hyperthyroidism.

TCR beta CDR3 regions were amplified from RNA. The study used the HTBI primer set for a first-round RT-PCR of the TCR CDR3. From the multiplex PCR reads, TCRdb called clonotypes with MiXCR, one entry per CDR3 protein. The table records 360,000 or so distinct CDR3 sequences, roughly 20% of them present only once. CDR1 GTSNPN and CDR2 SVGIG come from the germline V gene (reference sequence). The CDR3 contains 15 residues. Trimming removed 3 bases from V and 1 base from J; junction bases left unmatched: 4. Each ophthalmopathy patient scored at least 3 on the Clinical Activity Score and at least 4 on NOSPECS grade, with duration under 3 months. The authors obtained PBMCs from over 8 ml of fresh peripheral blood.

Sequencing input: blood. The V and J genes are TRBV30 and TRBJ1-1, with 11 nucleotides matching TRBD1. The receptor's source is a middle-aged woman with Graves' ophthalmopathy. The CDR3 sequence is CAWRGQGVGNTEAFF. The CDR3 nucleotides read TGTGCCTGGAGGGGACAGGGGGTGGGGAACACTGAAGCTTTCTTT.